This entry features one T cell receptor beta chain sequence. TCRdb re-called the reads with MiXCR, one entry per CDR3 protein. The sample consists of approximately 240,000 distinct CDR3 sequences, roughly 26% of them appearing once. This specimen belongs to a study of kidney transplant recipient with SARS-CoV-2 infection. The sample in question was a blood sample, obtained at baseline and around day 110 from a kidney transplant recipient. The clonotype originates from a young adult male patient who had COVID-19 and was a kidney transplant recipient. Some T cells may be supplied by the graft donor.

Here the CDR3 reads CASSLLQGNTQYF. For the CDR3, the DNA is TGTGCCAGCAGTTTATTACAGGGGAATACGCAGTATTTT. The chain carries TRBV28 and TRBJ2-3; 7 bases line up with TRBD1. This CDR3 is 13 amino acids long. The germline V gene encodes CDR1 MDHEN and CDR2 SYDVKM. J gave up 7 bases and V 1 base, and 2 bases lay outside the gene matches.